These T cell receptor beta chains were read from a single sample in a study of esophageal squamous cell carcinoma under preoperative chemotherapy. TCRdb reprocessed the PCR reads with MiXCR, giving one entry per CDR3 protein. The table includes roughly 16,000 distinct CDR3 sequences, 48% detected once. The material was obtained from a patient given preoperative chemotherapy. The source of these receptors is a human donor with esophageal squamous cell carcinoma. The donor label of this sample is uncertain. Both conserved end residues are part of each CDR3. The D gene is left open where the match is weak. A clone size is listed for some rows: how often the clone was seen (once, few, many), or a class if it is expanded.

d_call clone_size j_call v_call cdr3_nt cdr3_aa
TRBD1 many TRBJ1-2 TRBV7-9 TGTGCCAGCAGTAATGGGACAGGGGCGCCCTATGGCTACACCTTC CASSNGTGAPYGYTF
NA NA TRBJ2-5 TRBV12-3/TRBV12-4 TGTGCCAGCAGTCCGTTAGACGGCGCCTCCTACAATGAGCAGTACTTC CASSPLDGASYNEQYF
NA few TRBJ2-3 TRBV12-3/TRBV12-4 TGTGCCAGCAGCACCGGGACTGATACTAGCACAGATACGCAGTATTTT CASSTGTDTSTDTQYF
NA NA TRBJ2-1 TRBV6-2/TRBV6-3 TGTGCCAGCACCCATGGTAGTGAGCAGTTCTTC CASTHGSEQFF
TRBD1 many TRBJ1-1 TRBV5-1 TGCGCCAGCAGCTTGACAGGGGGGACCACTGAAGCTTTCTTT CASSLTGGTTEAFF
NA medium-sized TRBJ2-7 TRBV6-5 TGTGCCAGCAGTTACTCGAGGTACTACGAGCAGTACTTC CASSYSRYYEQYF
TRBD2 many TRBJ2-1 TRBV6-2/TRBV6-3 TGTGCCAGCAGTTACTCGCCGGGGACTAGCGTAAACAATGAGCAGTTCTTC CASSYSPGTSVNNEQFF
TRBD1 medium-sized TRBJ2-1 TRBV7-3 TGTGCCAGCAGTCACCGGGACAGGGACAATGAGCAGTTCTTC CASSHRDRDNEQFF
NA NA TRBJ2-1 TRBV7-6 TGTGCCAGCAGCGGCGCTGACCAGGAGACGCAGTACTTT CASSGADQETQYF
NA NA TRBJ2-1 TRBV7-3 TGTGCCAGCAGCTTACTAGTCACGGCCCCCGGTGAGCAGTTCTTC CASSLLVTAPGEQFF
NA NA TRBJ2-3 TRBV7-8 TGTGCCAGCAGCTTAACGATGAGTAGGAAGGATACGCAGTATTTT CASSLTMSRKDTQYF
TRBD2 NA TRBJ2-3 TRBV7-3 TGTGCCAGCAGCCCCTACTCCCGGACTAGCGGGGGAGAGGGAGGTGGTCTGTATTTT CASSPYSRTSGGEGGGLYF
TRBD2 NA TRBJ2-6 TRBV6-1 TGTGCCAGCGGGGGGGAGCCTCCGTGCTCCTACGTGCTGTCTTTC CASGGEPPCSYVLSF
NA few TRBJ2-3 TRBV6-1 TGTGCCAGTCTCGAACAGGGTATGGGCACAGATACGCAGTATTTT CASLEQGMGTDTQYF
TRBD2 few TRBJ2-5 TRBV6-1 TGTGCCAGCAGGATGACTAGCGGGACCCCCAATTATGGAAGTGGCGAGACCCAGTACTTC CASRMTSGTPNYGSGETQYF
NA NA TRBJ1-2 TRBV7-2 TGTGCCAGCAGCCCCGGGAGGGCCGATGGCTACACCTTC CASSPGRADGYTF
TRBD1 NA TRBJ2-3 TRBV7-3 TGTGCCAGCAGCCCGGGACAGGGCACAGATACGCAGTATTTT CASSPGQGTDTQYF
TRBD2 many TRBJ2-7 TRBV7-2 TGTGCCAGCAGCCGGAGCGGGAGGGCCGGCGAGCAGTACTTC CASSRSGRAGEQYF
TRBD2 NA TRBJ2-1 TRBV19 TGTGCCAGTAGTATAGTCGGAGCGGGAGGACCAAGTGAGCAGTTCTTC CASSIVGAGGPSEQFF
NA NA TRBJ2-2 TRBV12-3/TRBV12-4 TGTGCCAGCAGCTCCAATACCGGGGAGCTGTTTTTT CASSSNTGELFF
NA few TRBJ2-1 TRBV20-1 TGCAGTGCTATCGGGGGTATCGGCGGGTCGAATGAGCAGTTCTTC CSAIGGIGGSNEQFF
TRBD2 many TRBJ2-4 TRBV7-2 TGTGCCAGCAGCTTAGCGGGGCGGGGGGCCAAAAACATTCAGTACTTC CASSLAGRGAKNIQYF
NA NA TRBJ2-5 TRBV7-3 TGTGGCAGCAGCGGAGACGACCCAGATACCCAGTACTTC CGSSGDDPDTQYF
NA NA TRBJ2-2 TRBV6-1 TGTGCCAGCAGGATTATGACTAGTTCCAGCGGGGAGCTGTTTTTT CASRIMTSSSGELFF
NA NA TRBJ2-1 TRBV7-2 TGTGCCAGCAGCCTCAGAACGGAGGATCAGTTTTTT CASSLRTEDQFF
NA NA TRBJ2-7 TRBV7-9 TGTGCCTGCAGCCGGCCCGGGGGTAGCGCCACAGATACGCAGTACTTC CACSRPGGSATDTQYF
NA once TRBJ1-4 TRBV3-1 TGTGCCAGCAGCCAAGAGCGGGTACGGGAAAAACTGTTTTTT CASSQERVREKLFF
NA NA TRBJ2-5 TRBV11-3 TGTGCCAGCAGCCCCAGGGGGGCCGGGGGCAACGTCCAGACCTTC CASSPRGAGGNVQTF
NA NA TRBJ2-7 TRBV10-3 TGTGCCGGAGGGGCAGGCCAGGTTTACGAGCAGTACTTC CAGGAGQVYEQYF
TRBD1 NA TRBJ2-7 TRBV6-5 TGTGCCAGCAGTTATGGCCCCACTGGACAGGGGACCTACGAGCAGTACTTC CASSYGPTGQGTYEQYF
NA NA TRBJ2-4 TRBV6-2/TRBV6-3 TGTGCCAGCAGTTGGGCAAACACCCAGTACTTC CASSWANTQYF
NA NA TRBJ2-5 TRBV7-6 TGTGCCAGCAGCTTGGATCCGCCCATCCCCGGCCGAGCCAAAGACATCCAGTACTTC CASSLDPPIPGRAKDIQYF
NA NA TRBJ2-4 TRBV7-2 TGTGCCAGCAGCTCGGTGCCCGGCGCCGTAGCCAAAGACACCCAGTACTTC CASSSVPGAVAKDTQYF
NA many TRBJ2-5 TRBV7-9 TGTGCCAGCAGCTTAAGCCTTGCGGGACGAGAGACCCAGTACTTC CASSLSLAGRETQYF
TRBD1 NA TRBJ2-3 TRBV7-2 TGTGCCAGCAGCTCGGGTGGGACAGCCGAAGATACGCAGTATTTC CASSSGGTAEDTQYF
NA medium-sized TRBJ2-1 TRBV7-2 TGTGCCAGAGGAAGGGGTGAGCAGTTCTTC CARGRGEQFF
NA few TRBJ2-7 TRBV6-1 TGTGCCAGCAGTGAAGCTCGGGCCTCCGAGCAGTACTTC CASSEARASEQYF
NA few TRBJ2-5 TRBV10-3 TGTGCCATCAGTGACCTAGGACGGGGATCGGGGCAGCGAGAGACCCAGTACTTC CAISDLGRGSGQRETQYF
NA few TRBJ2-1 TRBV25-1 TGTGCCAGCAGTGTCACTAGCGAGCAGTTCTTC CASSVTSEQFF
NA NA TRBJ2-1 TRBV7-2 TGTGCCAGCAGCCTCCAGGACTCTGGAGAGCAGTTCTTC CASSLQDSGEQFF
NA many TRBJ2-2 TRBV7-3 TGTGCCAGCAGCCCACAAGGAGGCACCGGGGAGCTGTTTTTT CASSPQGGTGELFF
TRBD2 NA TRBJ2-3 TRBV6-1 TGTGCCAGCACTAGCGGGAGAACAGATACGCAGTATTTT CASTSGRTDTQYF
NA NA TRBJ2-1 TRBV27 TGTGCCAGCAGTTTAGAGACGGGCTACGAGCAGTTCTTC CASSLETGYEQFF
NA NA TRBJ2-3 TRBV7-8 TGTGCCAGCAGCTTTAGCCTGACAACAGATACGCAGTATTTT CASSFSLTTDTQYF
TRBD1 once TRBJ2-7 TRBV7-2 TGTGCCAGCCGCTTAAGACAGGGACCGTTTTACGAGCAGTACTTC CASRLRQGPFYEQYF
TRBD2 NA TRBJ2-7 TRBV23-1 TGCGCCAGCAGTCTTGCGGGAGAGGAACACGAGCAGTACTTC CASSLAGEEHEQYF
NA NA TRBJ2-7 TRBV7-9 TGTGCCAGCAGCTTCCCAATTCAATCGGTGGCCGAGCAGTACTTC CASSFPIQSVAEQYF
TRBD2 few TRBJ2-1 TRBV7-9 TGTGCCAGCAGCTTAGCTCGACTAGCGGGGGGGAGACTCTCCTACAATGAGCAGTTCTTC CASSLARLAGGRLSYNEQFF
TRBD2 NA TRBJ2-3 TRBV12-3/TRBV12-4 TGTGCCAGCAGGATCGGGGGGGGCACAGATACGCAGTATTTT CASRIGGGTDTQYF
NA once TRBJ2-3 TRBV10-1 TGCGCCAGCAGTGAGTTATCGGGGGATACGCAGTATTTT CASSELSGDTQYF